This entry lists 31 T cell receptor beta chains sequenced from one sample in a study of blood T cell repertoires in COVID-19. Repertoires were generated with immunoSEQ multiplex PCR, while TCRdb's copy carries only in-frame clones and drops some. The sample has more than 75,000 clones, 80% to 90% seen once. Sample: peripheral blood. The receptor source for this set is a man in his sixties with acute or convalescent COVID-19.

The chain recombines TRBV18 with TRBJ1-5; D perhaps matches TRBD1 (5 bases). The CDR3 is made up of 15 amino acids. Trimming pared 6 bases from V and 2 bases from J, leaving 14 bases between. Germline V gene lookup returns CDR1 KGHSH and CDR2 LQKENI. The CDR3 here is CASSPRGGGNQPQHF. CDR3 nucleotide sequence: TGTGCCAGCTCCCCGAGGGGCGGGGGCAATCAGCCCCAGCATTTT.

The table lists this clone with a few counts. The rearrangement links TRBV2 to TRBJ2-2; 9 bases align to TRBD1. In germline, CDR1 is SNHLY, CDR2 FYNNEI. This CDR3 region has 14 residues. V gave up 7 bases and J gave up 7 bases; unmatched junction bases: 7. CDR3 bases: TGTGCCAGCATCTCGACAGGGGGGGGCGGGGAGCTGTTTTTT. It specifies CASISTGGGGELFF.

The chain couples TRBV4-3 to TRBJ2-6; D is unresolved. This CDR3 region has 18 residues. Looked up from germline, CDR1 is LGHNA and CDR2 is YSLEER. V was cut by 0 bases and J by 4 bases, with 16 bases left in between. CDR3 loop: CASSQDSPPLAGANVLTF. As DNA, the CDR3 is TGCGCCAGCAGCCAAGATTCCCCCCCCCTCGCGGGGGCCAACGTCCTGACTTTC.

This clone has a single count. V usage is TRBV3-1 (or the pseudogene TRBV3-2) and J usage is TRBJ1-5; D not resolved. This CDR3 comprises 12 residues. In germline, CDR1 is LGHDT, CDR2 YNNKEL (reference sequence). Trimming took off 5 bases at V and 4 bases at J, with 6 bases between the two ends. The CDR3: CASSGENQPQHF. CDR3 nucleotides: TGTGCCAGCAGCGGGGAGAATCAGCCCCAGCATTTT.

The rearrangement joins TRBV19 to TRBJ2-5; 12 bases align to TRBD2. The length of the CDR3 is 17 residues. Germline assignment: CDR1 LNHDA and CDR2 SQIVND (reference sequence). J lost 3 bases, V lost 3 bases, and 8 bases had no gene match. CDR3 DNA: TGTGCCAGTAGTATCGTGCCTAGCGGGGGGGGTAAAGAGACCCAGTACTTC. This encodes CASSIVPSGGGKETQYF.

V gene TRBV28 combines with J gene TRBJ2-7; D gene ambiguous. V gave up 2 bases and J gave up 6 bases, with 17 bases separating them. The germline gives CDR1 MDHEN, CDR2 SYDVKM. The CDR3 has 15 residues. CDR3: CASSLAARLFAEQYF. The CDR3, as DNA: TGTGCCAGCAGTTTAGCTGCGAGGTTGTTCGCCGAGCAGTACTTC.

The chain recombines TRBV27 with TRBJ1-2, with 11 bases identical to TRBD1. The germline gives CDR1 MNHEY, CDR2 SMNVEV (reference sequence). V lost 6 bases and J lost 6; bases outside the gene matches: 9. CDR3 size: 15 residues. In nucleotides, the CDR3 is TGTGCCAGCAGATCCGGGACAGGGGGATGGAATGGCTACACCTTC. Encoded protein: CASRSGTGGWNGYTF.

The chain is built from TRBV18 and TRBJ2-1; no reliable D call. Trimming left V 3 bases short and J 4 bases short, with 7 bases between. The CDR3 is 13 residues long. CDR1 is KGHSH and CDR2 is LQKENI in the germline V gene. The chain's CDR3 is CASSPPGYNEQFF. In DNA form, the CDR3 reads TGTGCCAGCTCACCTCCAGGATACAATGAGCAGTTCTTC.

The chain couples TRBV19 to TRBJ2-1; D is perhaps TRBD2 (7 bases). The CDR3 runs to 14 residues. V was cut by 7 bases and J by 10 bases, with 20 bases left in between. CDR1 LNHDA and CDR2 SQIVND come from the germline V gene (reference sequence). CDR3 loop: CASTGGLVQKEQFF. CDR3 DNA sequence: TGTGCCAGTACGGGGGGCCTGGTTCAGAAGGAGCAGTTCTTC. The variable domain in full, with the rest retrieved from reference TRBV19 and TRBJ2-1, is DGGITQSPKYLFRKEGQNVTLSCEQNLNHDAMYWYRQDPGQGLRLIYYSQIVNDFQKGDIAEGYSVSREKKESFPLTVTSAQKNPTAFYLCASTGGLVQKEQFFGPGTRLTVL.

The chain couples TRBV5-1 to TRBJ1-1; 7 positions agree with TRBD1. Germline assignment: CDR1 SGHRS and CDR2 YFSETQ. CDR3 size: 14 residues. Trimming took 1 base from V and 7 from J; bases not matched to a gene: 7. Here the CDR3 reads CASSLQDRRGEAFF. CDR3 DNA sequence: TGCGCCAGCAGCTTGCAGGACAGGCGTGGTGAAGCTTTCTTT.

The chain combines TRBV18 with TRBJ2-1; no reliable D call. Germline V lookup: CDR1 KGHSH, CDR2 LQKENI. Trimming took 6 bases from V and 5 from J, leaving 14 bases between them. CDR3 length: 14 residues. The CDR3 nucleotides read TGTGCCAGCTCCAGACCCTCAGGCAACAATGAGCAGTTCTTC. Translated: CASSRPSGNNEQFF.

The chain has TRBV19 and TRBJ1-3; D uncertain. Looked up from germline, CDR1 is LNHDA and CDR2 is SQIVND (reference sequence). Deletions cut 1 base from V and 1 base from J, with 8 bases between. CDR3 size: 15 residues. CDR3 coding DNA: TGTGCCAGTAGTATAGGGAGGGCATCTGGAAACACCATATATTTT. This translates into CASSIGRASGNTIYF.

This rearrangement joins TRBV10-1 to TRBJ1-1; 8 nucleotides match TRBD1. Germline assignment: CDR1 WNHNN and CDR2 SYGVQD (reference sequence). V was pared by 6 bases and J by 1 base, with 1 base of the junction left unmatched. This CDR3 is built from 13 residues. Here the CDR3 reads CASRDRANTEAFF. For the CDR3, the DNA is TGCGCCAGCAGGGACAGGGCGAACACTGAAGCTTTCTTT.

This clone was recorded a few times. The rearrangement uses TRBV2 and TRBJ1-6, with D possibly matching TRBD1 (6 bases). The ends were cut back, 8 bases at V and 5 bases at J, with 10 bases in the middle. There are 13 residues in the CDR3. Germline values: CDR1 SNHLY, CDR2 FYNNEI. In DNA form, the CDR3 reads TGTGCCAGCCGGGACACCCATAATTCACCCCTCCACTTT. Its protein product is CASRDTHNSPLHF.

The chain couples TRBV6-5 to TRBJ1-2; no firm D call. Trimming pared 4 bases from V and 4 bases from J, leaving 4 bases between. Germline CDR1 is MNHEY and CDR2 is SVGAGI. The CDR3 length is 11 residues. The CDR3 loop reads CASSSRYGYTF. For the CDR3, the DNA is TGTGCCAGCAGTTCCCGCTATGGCTACACCTTC.

This clone was seen only a few times. The chain uses TRBV27 and TRBJ1-3; 7 bases are shared with TRBD1. Per germline, CDR1 MNHEY and CDR2 SMNVEV (reference sequence). The CDR3 spans 13 residues. The junction had 5 bases not matched to a gene; V was cut back by 4 bases and J by 8 bases. The chain's CDR3 is CASSYNRGDTIYF. CDR3 coding DNA: TGTGCCAGCAGTTATAACAGGGGAGACACCATATATTTT.

In nucleotides, the CDR3 is TGTGCCAGCAGTGACGGGAGAGGGATCTATGGCTACACCTTC. Translating gives CASSDGRGIYGYTF. V is TRBV6-4 and J is TRBJ1-2; D remains unclear. CDR1 MRHNA and CDR2 SNTAGT come from the germline V gene. CDR3 length: 14 residues. The V end lost 2 bases, the J end lost 4 bases, and 11 bases lay between the germline ends.

This clone was detected only once. The chain links TRBV6-5 to TRBJ2-7, with a weak D call TRBD2 (6 bases). Germline V gene data show CDR1 as MNHEY and CDR2 as SVGAGI. V was shortened by 4 bases and J by 2 bases, with 15 bases between the two germline ends. The CDR3 totals 15 residues. For the CDR3, the DNA is TGTGCCAGCAGTTTAACAGGAGGGGCGCCCTACGAGCAGTACTTC. This gives the protein CASSLTGGAPYEQYF.

This chain joins TRBV28 and TRBJ2-7, with 8 nucleotides matching TRBD1. This CDR3 is built from 15 residues. Unmatched junction bases numbered 7, after V lost 5 bases and J lost 1 base. Looked up from germline, CDR1 is MDHEN and CDR2 is SYDVKM. The CDR3 sequence: CASSRQGKGSYEQYF. DNA of the CDR3: TGTGCCAGCAGTCGACAGGGGAAAGGGTCCTACGAGCAGTACTTC.

In this sample, this clone turned up once. The rearrangement joins TRBV5-1 to TRBJ1-2; D not resolved. The germline gives CDR1 SGHRS, CDR2 YFSETQ. The length of the CDR3 is 13 residues. Trimming removed 0 bases from V and 8 bases from J, with 11 bases in between. The CDR3 reads CASSLEVSGGYTF. The CDR3 coding sequence is TGCGCCAGCAGCTTGGAGGTGTCAGGAGGCTACACCTTC.

This clone was observed a few times. The genes are TRBV15 and TRBJ1-5, with D uncertain. Germline CDR1 and CDR2: LNHNV and YYDKDF (reference sequence). The CDR3 runs to 14 residues. Trimming removed 2 bases from V and 4 bases from J, with 9 bases in between. The CDR3 reads CATSRSRGNQPQHF. In DNA, the CDR3 is TGTGCCACCAGCAGATCCAGAGGAAATCAGCCCCAGCATTTT.

This chain uses TRBV5-1 with TRBJ1-5; D gene unclear. This CDR3 spans 13 amino acids. V lost 0 bases, J lost 4 bases, and 5 bases lay in between. Germline V gene lookup returns CDR1 SGHRS and CDR2 YFSETQ. CDR3 sequence (DNA): TGCGCCAGCAGCTTGGACGGGAATCAGCCCCAGCATTTT. The encoded protein is CASSLDGNQPQHF.

The chain is built from TRBV5-6 and TRBJ1-2; D is unresolved. The germline CDR1 and CDR2 sequences are SGHDT and YYEEEE. V lost 4 bases and J lost 4, with 14 bases in between. The CDR3 covers 14 residues. The CDR3 coding sequence is TGTGCCAGCAGCGCGGTAACGTCGGCCTATGGCTACACCTTC. This gives the protein CASSAVTSAYGYTF.

The chain links TRBV19 to TRBJ2-6, with 7 bases identical to TRBD2. CDR3 length: 17 amino acids. J gave up 0 bases and V 1 base, and 3 bases lay outside the gene matches. The germline V gene encodes CDR1 LNHDA and CDR2 SQIVND (reference sequence). The CDR3 bases are TGTGCCAGTAGTATAGGACCGGGGGGCTCTGGGGCCAACGTCCTGACTTTC. Translated, it gives CASSIGPGGSGANVLTF.

DNA of the CDR3: TGTGCCAGTAGTATAGTGCTGGGCAAGCGAAACACCATATATTTT. It specifies CASSIVLGKRNTIYF. The J gene is TRBJ1-3, the V gene TRBV19; D call uncertain. Germline V gene lookup returns CDR1 LNHDA and CDR2 SQIVND (reference sequence). V was clipped by 1 base and J by 5 bases, with 12 bases between them. CDR3 length: 15 amino acids.

Written as DNA, the CDR3 is TGTGCCAGCAGTCCCGACAGGGCCGACTATGGCTACACCTTC. Its translation: CASSPDRADYGYTF. This chain connects TRBV2 to TRBJ1-2; 7 bases map to TRBD1. The trim removed 5 bases at V and 3 bases at J, leaving 6 bases unmatched. Germline V lookup: CDR1 SNHLY, CDR2 FYNNEI. This CDR3 is built from 14 residues.

On this clone itself: The junction differs from germline at one of its ends, possibly a read error. This chain connects TRBV6-5 to TRBJ1-6, with D possibly TRBD1 on 5 matching bases. Looked up from germline, CDR1 is MNHEY and CDR2 is SVGAGI. This CDR3 spans 16 amino acids. CDR3 DNA: TGTGCCAGCAGCTACTCGGGGCGCTCCTATAATTCACCCCTCCACTTT. Its translation: CASSYSGRSYNSPLHF.

This chain connects TRBV7-3 to TRBJ2-1; 14 bases line up with TRBD2. Germline trimming cut 5 bases from V and 0 bases from J; bases unmatched to any gene: 6. Looked up from germline, CDR1 is SGHTA and CDR2 is FQGTGA. The CDR3 contains 18 residues. CDR3 amino acids: CASSHGTSGGFSYNEQFF. The DNA for the CDR3 is TGTGCCAGCAGCCACGGGACTAGCGGGGGTTTCTCCTACAATGAGCAGTTCTTC.

The V gene is TRBV6-2 or TRBV6-3, the J gene TRBJ2-7; 7 nucleotides line up with TRBD1. The length of the CDR3 is 12 residues. From germline, CDR1 is MNHEY and CDR2 SVGEGT. The J segment lost 7 bases and the V segment lost 4 bases, leaving 4 bases of the junction unmatched. The CDR3 sequence is CASSWTGLEQYF. CDR3 nucleotide sequence: TGTGCCAGCAGTTGGACAGGATTGGAGCAGTACTTC.

The chain employs TRBV19 and TRBJ2-1; 7 bases are a match to TRBD2. V was clipped by 5 bases and J by 11 bases; unmatched bases: 12. Germline assignment: CDR1 LNHDA and CDR2 SQIVND (reference sequence). The CDR3 length is 14 residues. As DNA, the CDR3 is TGTGCCAGTAGTCGGGACTACCGAGAGGGTCAGCAGTTCTTC. As protein: CASSRDYREGQQFF.

V and J are TRBV5-1 and TRBJ1-4, with 8 bases lining up with TRBD1. This CDR3 region has 17 residues. Germline trimming cut 0 bases from V and 5 bases from J; bases unmatched to any gene: 9. The germline CDR1 and CDR2 sequences are SGHRS and YFSETQ. The CDR3 here is CASSLDRGNRRNEKLFF. As DNA, the CDR3 is TGCGCCAGCAGCTTGGACAGGGGGAATAGACGAAATGAAAAACTGTTTTTT.